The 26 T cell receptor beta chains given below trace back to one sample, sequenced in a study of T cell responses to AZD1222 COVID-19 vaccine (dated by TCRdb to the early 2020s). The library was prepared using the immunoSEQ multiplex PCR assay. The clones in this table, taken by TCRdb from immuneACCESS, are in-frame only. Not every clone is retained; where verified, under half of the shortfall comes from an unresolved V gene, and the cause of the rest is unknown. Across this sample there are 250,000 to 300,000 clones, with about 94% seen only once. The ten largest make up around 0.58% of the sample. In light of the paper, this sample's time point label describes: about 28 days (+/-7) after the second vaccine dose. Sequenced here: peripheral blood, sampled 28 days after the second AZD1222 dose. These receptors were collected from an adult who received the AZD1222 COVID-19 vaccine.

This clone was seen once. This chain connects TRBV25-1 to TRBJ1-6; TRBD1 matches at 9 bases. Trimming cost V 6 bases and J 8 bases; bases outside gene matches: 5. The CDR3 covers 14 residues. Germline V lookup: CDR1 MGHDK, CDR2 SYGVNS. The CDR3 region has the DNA TGTGCCAGCAGGACAGGGGGTAATGATTCACCCCTCCACTTT. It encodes CASRTGGNDSPLHF.

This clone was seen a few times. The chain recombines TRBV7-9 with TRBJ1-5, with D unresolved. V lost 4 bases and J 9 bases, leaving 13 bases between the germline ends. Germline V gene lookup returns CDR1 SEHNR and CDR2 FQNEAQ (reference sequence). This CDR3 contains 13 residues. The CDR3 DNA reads TGTGCCAGCAGCTCCAGATCGCCGGGGCCCCAGCATTTT. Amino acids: CASSSRSPGPQHF.

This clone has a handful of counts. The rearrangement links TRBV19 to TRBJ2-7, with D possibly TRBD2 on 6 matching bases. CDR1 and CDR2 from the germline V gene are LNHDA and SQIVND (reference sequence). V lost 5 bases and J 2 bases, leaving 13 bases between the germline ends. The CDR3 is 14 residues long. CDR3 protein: CASSPGLGPYEQYF. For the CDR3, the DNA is TGTGCCAGTAGTCCGGGACTCGGCCCCTACGAGCAGTACTTC.

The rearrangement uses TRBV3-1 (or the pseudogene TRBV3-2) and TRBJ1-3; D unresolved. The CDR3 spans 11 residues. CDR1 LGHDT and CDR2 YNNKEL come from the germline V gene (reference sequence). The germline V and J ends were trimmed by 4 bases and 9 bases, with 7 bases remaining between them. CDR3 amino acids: CASSLLATIYF. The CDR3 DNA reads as TGTGCCAGCAGCCTACTTGCCACCATATATTTT.

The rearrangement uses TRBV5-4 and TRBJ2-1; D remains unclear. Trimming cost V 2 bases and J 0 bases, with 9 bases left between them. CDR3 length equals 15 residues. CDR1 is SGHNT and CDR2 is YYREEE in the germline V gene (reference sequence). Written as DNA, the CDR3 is TGTGCCAGCAGCTTTGACCAGAGCTCCTACAATGAGCAGTTCTTC. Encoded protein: CASSFDQSSYNEQFF. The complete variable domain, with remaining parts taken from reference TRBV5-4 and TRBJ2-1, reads ETGVTQSPTHLIKTRGQQVTLRCSSQSGHNTVSWYQQALGQGPQFIFQYYREEENGRGNFPPRFSGLQFPNYSSELNVNALELDDSALYLCASSFDQSSYNEQFFGPGTRLTVL.

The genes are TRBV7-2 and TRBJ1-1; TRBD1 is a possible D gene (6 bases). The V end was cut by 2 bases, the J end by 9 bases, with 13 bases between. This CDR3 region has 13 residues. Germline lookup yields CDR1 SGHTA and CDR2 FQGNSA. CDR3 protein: CASSLWGGQKAFF. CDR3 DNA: TGTGCCAGCAGCTTATGGGGTGGACAGAAAGCTTTCTTT.

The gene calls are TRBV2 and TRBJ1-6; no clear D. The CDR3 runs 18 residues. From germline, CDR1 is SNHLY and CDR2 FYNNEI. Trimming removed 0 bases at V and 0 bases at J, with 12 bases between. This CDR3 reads CASSEALDGSSYNSPLHF. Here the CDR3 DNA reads TGTGCCAGCAGTGAAGCGCTCGACGGGAGCTCCTATAATTCACCCCTCCACTTT. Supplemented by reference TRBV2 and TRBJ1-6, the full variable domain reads EPEVTQTPSHQVTQMGQEVILRCVPISNHLYFYWYRQILGQKVEFLVSFYNNEISEKSEIFDDQFSVERPDGSNFTLKIRSTKLEDSAMYFCASSEALDGSSYNSPLHFGNGTRLTVT.

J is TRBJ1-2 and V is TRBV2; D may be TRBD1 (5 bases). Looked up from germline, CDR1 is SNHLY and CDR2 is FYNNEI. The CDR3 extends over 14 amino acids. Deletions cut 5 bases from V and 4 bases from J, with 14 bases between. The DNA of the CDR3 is TGTGCCAGCAGTTCAGGGCTGGGGATCTATGGCTACACCTTC. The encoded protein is CASSSGLGIYGYTF.

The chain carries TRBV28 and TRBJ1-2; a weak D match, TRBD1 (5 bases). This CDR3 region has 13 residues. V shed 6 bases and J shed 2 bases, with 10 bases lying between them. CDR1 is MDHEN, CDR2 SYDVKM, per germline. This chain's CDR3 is CASRLAGNYGYTF. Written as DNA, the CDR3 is TGTGCCAGCAGGCTGGCAGGGAACTATGGCTACACCTTC.

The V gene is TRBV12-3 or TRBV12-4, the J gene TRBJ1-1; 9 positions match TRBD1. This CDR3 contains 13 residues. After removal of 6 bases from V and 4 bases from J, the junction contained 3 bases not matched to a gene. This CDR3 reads CASRPTGGTEAFF. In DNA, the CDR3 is TGTGCCAGCAGGCCGACAGGGGGCACTGAAGCTTTCTTT.

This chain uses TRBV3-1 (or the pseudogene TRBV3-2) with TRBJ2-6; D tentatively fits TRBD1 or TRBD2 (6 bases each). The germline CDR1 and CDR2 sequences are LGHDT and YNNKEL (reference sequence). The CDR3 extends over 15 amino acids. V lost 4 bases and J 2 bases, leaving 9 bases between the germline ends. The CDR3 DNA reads TGTGCCAGCAGCCCCGGGGGCACTGGGGCCAACGTCCTGACTTTC. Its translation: CASSPGGTGANVLTF.

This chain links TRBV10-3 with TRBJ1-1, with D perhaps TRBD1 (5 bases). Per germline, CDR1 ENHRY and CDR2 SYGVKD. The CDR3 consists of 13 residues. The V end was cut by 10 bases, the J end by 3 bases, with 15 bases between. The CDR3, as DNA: TGTGCCACACGCGGGGCCACCCACACTGAAGCTTTCTTT. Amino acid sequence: CATRGATHTEAFF.

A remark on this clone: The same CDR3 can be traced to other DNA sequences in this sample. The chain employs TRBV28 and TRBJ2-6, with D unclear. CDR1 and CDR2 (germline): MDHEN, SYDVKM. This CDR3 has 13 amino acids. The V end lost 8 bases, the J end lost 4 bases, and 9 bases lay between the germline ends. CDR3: CASGRAGANVLTF. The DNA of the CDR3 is TGTGCCAGCGGACGAGCAGGGGCCAACGTCCTGACTTTC. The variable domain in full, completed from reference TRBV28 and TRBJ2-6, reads DVKVTQSSRYLVKRTGEKVFLECVQDMDHENMFWYRQDPGLGLRLIYFSYDVKMKEKGDIPEGYSVSREKKERFSLILESASTNQTSMYLCASGRAGANVLTFGAGSRLTVL.

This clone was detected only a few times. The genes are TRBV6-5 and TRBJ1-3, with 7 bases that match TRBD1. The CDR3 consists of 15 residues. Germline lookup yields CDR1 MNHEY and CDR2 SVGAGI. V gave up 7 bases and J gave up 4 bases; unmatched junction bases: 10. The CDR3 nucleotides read TGTGCCAGCACCACGGGACAGTTGTCCGGAAACACCATATATTTT. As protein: CASTTGQLSGNTIYF.

CDR3 region: CASSPQRGLGAYQPQHF. CDR3 in DNA: TGTGCCAGCTCACCCCAGAGAGGGTTAGGGGCCTATCAGCCCCAGCATTTT. This rearrangement joins TRBV18 to TRBJ1-5, with a possible D match to TRBD1 (5 bases). This CDR3 is built from 17 residues. The germline gives CDR1 KGHSH, CDR2 LQKENI. V lost 3 bases, J lost 5 bases, and 20 bases lay in between.

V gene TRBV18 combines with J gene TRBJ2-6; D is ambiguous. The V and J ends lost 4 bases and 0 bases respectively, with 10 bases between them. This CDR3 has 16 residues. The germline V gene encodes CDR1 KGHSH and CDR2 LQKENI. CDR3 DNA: TGTGCCAGCTCACTCTGGGGTGGCTCTGGGGCCAACGTCCTGACTTTC. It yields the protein CASSLWGGSGANVLTF.

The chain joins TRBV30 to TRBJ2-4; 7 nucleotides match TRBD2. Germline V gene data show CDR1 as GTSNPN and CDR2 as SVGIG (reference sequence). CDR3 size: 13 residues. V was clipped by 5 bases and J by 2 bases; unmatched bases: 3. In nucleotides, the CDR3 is TGTGCCTGGGGGGGAGGGTCCAAAAACATTCAGTACTTC. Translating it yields CAWGGGSKNIQYF. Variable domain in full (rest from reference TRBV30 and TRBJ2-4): SQTIHQWPATLVQPVGSPLSLECTVEGTSNPNLYWYRQAAGRGLQLLFYSVGIGQISSEVPQNLSASRPQDRQFILSSKKLLLSDSGFYLCAWGGGSKNIQYFGAGTRLSVL.

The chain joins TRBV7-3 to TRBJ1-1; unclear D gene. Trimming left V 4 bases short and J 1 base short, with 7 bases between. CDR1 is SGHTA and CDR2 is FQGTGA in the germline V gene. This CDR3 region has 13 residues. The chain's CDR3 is CASSSGSNTEAFF. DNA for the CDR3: TGTGCCAGCAGCTCAGGATCGAACACTGAAGCTTTCTTT.

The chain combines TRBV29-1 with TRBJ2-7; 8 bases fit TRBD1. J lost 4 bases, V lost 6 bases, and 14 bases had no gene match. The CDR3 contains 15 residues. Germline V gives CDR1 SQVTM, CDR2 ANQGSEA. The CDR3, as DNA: TGCAGCGTCCGACAGGGGATAAAGGACTCGTACGAGCAGTACTTC. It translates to CSVRQGIKDSYEQYF.

CDR3 sequence: CASSSFGATWDPNEKLFF. CDR3 coding DNA: TGTGCCAGCAGCTCTTTTGGTGCTACATGGGATCCAAATGAAAAACTGTTTTTT. The gene calls are TRBV7-9 and TRBJ1-4; D unclear. Trimming left V 4 bases short and J 5 bases short, with 23 bases between. The germline CDR1 and CDR2 sequences are SEHNR and FQNEAQ (reference sequence). The length of the CDR3 is 18 residues.

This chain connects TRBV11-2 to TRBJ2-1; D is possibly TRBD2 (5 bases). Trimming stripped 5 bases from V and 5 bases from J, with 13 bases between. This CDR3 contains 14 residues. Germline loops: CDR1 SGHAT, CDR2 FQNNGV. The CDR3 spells CASSAELVDNEQFF. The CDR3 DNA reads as TGTGCCAGCAGCGCCGAACTAGTCGACAATGAGCAGTTCTTC.

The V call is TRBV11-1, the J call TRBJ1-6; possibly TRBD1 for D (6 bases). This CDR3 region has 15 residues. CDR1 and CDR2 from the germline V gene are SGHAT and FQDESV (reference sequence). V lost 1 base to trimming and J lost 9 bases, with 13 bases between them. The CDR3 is CASSLVAGAGSPLHF. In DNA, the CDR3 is TGTGCCAGCAGCTTAGTGGCAGGGGCCGGTTCACCCCTCCACTTT.

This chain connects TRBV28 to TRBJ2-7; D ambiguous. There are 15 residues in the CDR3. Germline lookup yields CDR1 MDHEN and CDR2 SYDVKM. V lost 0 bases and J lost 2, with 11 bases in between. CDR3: CASSLWALRTYEQYF. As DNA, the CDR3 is TGTGCCAGCAGTTTATGGGCCTTGAGGACCTACGAGCAGTACTTC.

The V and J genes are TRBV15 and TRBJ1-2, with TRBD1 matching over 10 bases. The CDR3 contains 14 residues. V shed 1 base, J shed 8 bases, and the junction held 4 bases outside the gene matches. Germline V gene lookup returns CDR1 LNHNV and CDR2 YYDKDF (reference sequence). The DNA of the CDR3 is TGTGCCACCAGCAGAGGCGGGACAGGGGACGGCTACACCTTC. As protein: CATSRGGTGDGYTF.

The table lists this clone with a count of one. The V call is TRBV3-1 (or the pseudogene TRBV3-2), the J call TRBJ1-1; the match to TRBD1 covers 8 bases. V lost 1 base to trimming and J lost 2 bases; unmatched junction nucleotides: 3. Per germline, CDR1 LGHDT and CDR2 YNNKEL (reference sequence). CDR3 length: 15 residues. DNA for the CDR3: TGTGCCAGCAGCCAAGTAGGACAGGGTAACACTGAAGCTTTCTTT. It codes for CASSQVGQGNTEAFF.

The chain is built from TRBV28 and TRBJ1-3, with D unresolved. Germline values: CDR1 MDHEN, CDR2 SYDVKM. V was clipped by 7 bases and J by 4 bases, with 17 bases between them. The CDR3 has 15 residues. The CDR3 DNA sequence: TGTGCCAGCATCGAAAACGGGGTGGGAGGAAACACCATATATTTT. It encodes CASIENGVGGNTIYF.